Following are 29 T cell receptor beta chains from one sample sequenced in a study of T cell responses to AZD1222 COVID-19 vaccine. Generated by immunoSEQ multiplex PCR, the TCRdb table keeps only in-frame clones and is missing some. The data show some 150,000 clones, around 91% seen once. The specimen was peripheral blood, collected on day 0 of AZD1222 vaccination. The receptors come from an adult in good health.

The chain joins TRBV3-1 (or the pseudogene TRBV3-2) to TRBJ2-7; TRBD1 aligns across 7 bases. This CDR3 has 15 amino acids. The germline V gene encodes CDR1 LGHDT and CDR2 YNNKEL (reference sequence). Germline trimming cut 3 bases from V and 4 bases from J; bases unmatched to any gene: 9. The CDR3 region has the DNA TGTGCCAGCAGCCAGGCTTCAGGGGGAGTTTACGAGCAGTACTTC. It specifies CASSQASGGVYEQYF.

The V and J genes are TRBV20-1 and TRBJ2-1; D is tentatively TRBD1 or TRBD2 (5 bases each). Germline CDR1 reads DFQATT; CDR2 reads SNEGSKA (reference sequence). The CDR3 runs to 11 residues. The germline V and J ends were trimmed by 4 bases and 10 bases, with 11 bases remaining between them. CDR3 DNA sequence: TGCAGTGCTACCTCCGGGACCGAGCAGTTCTTC. Translated, it gives CSATSGTEQFF.

This clone appeared a single time. The CDR3 coding sequence is TGTGCCAGTAGTCTTGGGGACAGGCTCTCTGGGGCCAACGTCCTGACTTTC. The encoded protein is CASSLGDRLSGANVLTF. The rearrangement uses TRBV19 and TRBJ2-6; 8 nucleotides agree with TRBD1. Looked up from germline, CDR1 is LNHDA and CDR2 is SQIVND (reference sequence). V lost 5 bases and J lost 0; bases outside the gene matches: 6. This CDR3 region has 17 residues.

The chain combines TRBV19 with TRBJ2-1; 9 bases match TRBD2. The CDR3 totals 17 residues. Germline V lookup: CDR1 LNHDA, CDR2 SQIVND (reference sequence). The V gene end was trimmed by 6 bases and the J gene end by 2 bases; junction bases not matched to a gene: 11. In DNA form, the CDR3 reads TGTGCCAGTAGCCCGGATAGCGGGAGATCCACCTACAATGAGCAGTTCTTC. It is translated as CASSPDSGRSTYNEQFF.

J is TRBJ1-2 and V is TRBV5-1, with a tentative D call TRBD1 (5 bases). This CDR3 is built from 14 residues. Germline V gene lookup returns CDR1 SGHRS and CDR2 YFSETQ. V was cut by 8 bases and J by 8 bases, with 22 bases left in between. CDR3: CASSPGGPREGYTF. The DNA of the CDR3 is TGCGCCAGTAGCCCGGGGGGTCCAAGGGAAGGCTACACCTTC.

This chain joins TRBV5-6 and TRBJ1-2; tentative D call: TRBD1 (5 bases). Germline CDR1 reads SGHDT; CDR2 reads YYEEEE. The CDR3 runs to 11 residues. V gave up 4 bases and J gave up 5 bases, with 6 bases separating them. The CDR3 sequence is CASSPGYGYTF. Written as DNA, the CDR3 is TGTGCCAGCAGCCCAGGGTATGGCTACACCTTC. Drawing the rest from reference TRBV5-6 and TRBJ1-2, the complete variable domain is DAGVTQSPTHLIKTRGQQVTLRCSPKSGHDTVSWYQQALGQGPQFIFQYYEEEERQRGNFPDRFSGHQFPNYSSELNVNALLLGDSALYLCASSPGYGYTFGSGTRLTVV.

The table lists this clone with a few counts. The CDR3 DNA sequence: TGTGCCACCAGTGACCCCGGGACAGGACTTCAAGAGACCCAGTACTTC. Residues: CATSDPGTGLQETQYF. This chain links TRBV24-1 with TRBJ2-5; 8 bases match TRBD1. This CDR3 has 16 residues. Germline V CDR1 and CDR2: KGHDR, SFDVKD. After removal of 4 bases from V and 2 bases from J, the junction contained 8 bases not matched to a gene.

The chain links TRBV4-2 to TRBJ2-3; TRBD1 matches at 8 bases. Per germline, CDR1 LGHNA and CDR2 YNFKEQ. The junction had 5 bases not matched to a gene; V was cut back by 0 bases and J by 3 bases. The length of the CDR3 is 16 residues. The CDR3 spells CASSQDAGGRTDTQYF. CDR3 DNA sequence: TGTGCCAGCAGCCAAGATGCAGGGGGCAGGACAGATACGCAGTATTTT.

The chain carries TRBV5-1 and TRBJ2-2, with D uncertain. The germline gives CDR1 SGHRS, CDR2 YFSETQ. The ends were cut back, 3 bases at V and 11 bases at J, with 8 bases in the middle. The CDR3 has 11 amino acids. The CDR3 DNA follows: TGCGCCAGCAGCTACTTCGGAGAGCTGTTTTTT. Its protein is CASSYFGELFF.

The CDR3 reads CASSLVVAAGDTQYF. In nucleotides, the CDR3 is TGTGCCAGCAGTTTGGTAGTAGCGGCAGGGGATACGCAGTATTTT. The chain employs TRBV28 and TRBJ2-3; D might be TRBD2 (6 bases). This CDR3 is 15 amino acids long. Germline lookup yields CDR1 MDHEN and CDR2 SYDVKM. V dropped 3 bases and J dropped 6 bases, with 16 bases sitting between them.

The chain couples TRBV28 to TRBJ2-7; a possible D gene is TRBD1 (5 bases). Germline loops: CDR1 MDHEN, CDR2 SYDVKM. Trimming cost V 8 bases and J 3 bases, with 17 bases left between them. The CDR3 covers 14 residues. DNA of the CDR3: TGTGCCAGCGGCACAGGCGCCCGAATCTACGAGCAGTACTTC. Translating it yields CASGTGARIYEQYF.

The chain is built from TRBV11-2 and TRBJ2-7, with 8 positions matching TRBD2. Looked up from germline, CDR1 is SGHAT and CDR2 is FQNNGV. Trimming took 3 bases from V and 1 from J; bases not matched to a gene: 2. The CDR3 contains 14 residues. In DNA, the CDR3 is TGTGCCAGCAGCTTGGCGGGAGGTTCCTACGAGCAGTACTTC. This sequence encodes CASSLAGGSYEQYF.

This clone was picked up one time. The chain combines TRBV28 with TRBJ2-7; D gene unclear. V shed 4 bases and J shed 3 bases, with 19 bases lying between them. CDR1 and CDR2 from the germline V gene are MDHEN and SYDVKM. The CDR3 contains 16 residues. The CDR3: CASSSGPRETYYEQYF. The CDR3 DNA is TGTGCCAGCAGTTCCGGACCCCGAGAGACCTACTACGAGCAGTACTTC.

The chain is built from TRBV6-5 and TRBJ2-3; D might be TRBD1 (6 bases). The CDR3 is 15 residues long. Per germline, CDR1 MNHEY and CDR2 SVGAGI. The germline V and J ends were trimmed by 5 bases and 2 bases, with 14 bases remaining between them. CDR3 coding DNA: TGTGCCAGCAGTCTACAGACAGGACACACAGATACGCAGTATTTT. Its translation: CASSLQTGHTDTQYF.

The chain uses TRBV27 and TRBJ1-4, with D unresolved. CDR3 length: 15 amino acids. V was trimmed by 8 bases and J by 5 bases, leaving 18 bases between them. CDR1 is MNHEY and CDR2 is SMNVEV in the germline V gene (reference sequence). The CDR3 sequence: CASGVYGSVNEKLFF. The CDR3 DNA reads TGTGCCAGCGGGGTTTACGGATCGGTGAATGAAAAACTGTTTTTT.

This clone is a singleton in its sample. This sequence joins TRBV7-2 and TRBJ1-3; tentatively, D is TRBD1 (5 bases). The CDR3 spans 18 residues. Germline loops: CDR1 SGHTA, CDR2 FQGNSA. V lost 5 bases to trimming and J lost 0 bases, with 20 bases between them. The CDR3 region is CASSPIGAPTTSGNTIYF. The CDR3, as DNA: TGTGCCAGCAGCCCCATCGGGGCACCCACTACCTCTGGAAACACCATATATTTT.

The rearrangement joins TRBV11-3 to TRBJ2-5; maybe TRBD1 (7 bases). CDR1 SGHNT and CDR2 YENEEA come from the germline V gene. V lost 6 bases, J lost 2 bases, and 22 bases lay in between. The length of the CDR3 is 17 residues. This chain's CDR3 is CASSPGGIRQGQETQYF. The CDR3 coding sequence is TGTGCCAGCAGTCCCGGCGGGATCCGACAGGGACAAGAGACCCAGTACTTC.

The gene calls are TRBV6-5 and TRBJ1-2; D unclear. The CDR3 is 15 residues long. V lost 0 bases to trimming and J lost 2 bases, with 10 bases between them. Germline V gives CDR1 MNHEY, CDR2 SVGAGI. The CDR3 spells CASSYSERPNYGYTF. In nucleotides, the CDR3 is TGTGCCAGCAGTTACTCGGAGCGCCCAAACTATGGCTACACCTTC.

About this clone itself: Distinct nucleotide sequences in the sample also encode this CDR3. This sequence joins TRBV5-1 and TRBJ2-2; possibly TRBD2 for D (6 bases). In germline, CDR1 is SGHRS, CDR2 YFSETQ. V shed 0 bases and J shed 0 bases, with 6 bases lying between them. The length of the CDR3 is 15 residues. CDR3 nucleotides: TGCGCCAGCAGCTTGGGACTAGCGAACACCGGGGAGCTGTTTTTT. Its translation is CASSLGLANTGELFF.

V usage is TRBV6-5 and J usage is TRBJ2-3; D not resolved. This CDR3 is built from 13 residues. Germline assignment: CDR1 MNHEY and CDR2 SVGAGI. Trimming removed 6 bases from V and 4 bases from J, with 11 bases in between. CDR3 amino acids: CASRVGVADTQYF. Written as DNA, the CDR3 is TGTGCCAGCAGGGTCGGAGTGGCAGATACGCAGTATTTT.

The J gene is TRBJ2-7, the V gene TRBV28; TRBD2 is a possible D gene (6 bases). The CDR3 runs 14 residues. Germline V gives CDR1 MDHEN, CDR2 SYDVKM. V was pared by 2 bases and J by 1 base, with 9 bases between. The CDR3 loop reads CASSLGAGSYEQYF. The CDR3 DNA reads TGTGCCAGCAGTTTAGGGGCGGGATCCTACGAGCAGTACTTC.

The V gene is TRBV7-2, the J gene TRBJ2-1; 9 bases line up with TRBD2. The CDR3 is made up of 16 amino acids. Germline assignment: CDR1 SGHTA and CDR2 FQGNSA. The V gene end was trimmed by 5 bases and the J gene end by 6 bases; junction bases not matched to a gene: 11. The CDR3 coding sequence is TGTGCCAGCAGCCGTTCAGGCGGGAGGGTCGGCAATGAGCAGTTCTTC. Its translation: CASSRSGGRVGNEQFF.

The chain couples TRBV7-3 to TRBJ2-3, with D perhaps matching TRBD1 or TRBD2 (6 bases each). V was trimmed by 5 bases and J by 1 base, leaving 13 bases between them. Looked up from germline, CDR1 is SGHTA and CDR2 is FQGTGA. The CDR3 has 15 residues. CDR3 nucleotides: TGTGCCAGCAGCAACGGGGGCTGGGGCACAGATACGCAGTATTTT. It encodes CASSNGGWGTDTQYF.

In DNA form, the CDR3 reads TGTGCCAGCAGCCAGCGAGGGACCTATGGCTACACCTTC. It specifies CASSQRGTYGYTF. V and J are TRBV6-2 or TRBV6-3 and TRBJ1-2; D may be TRBD1 (5 bases). CDR1 and CDR2 from the germline V gene are MNHEY and SVGEGT. Trimming left V 6 bases short and J 4 bases short, with 12 bases between. CDR3 length: 13 residues.

J is TRBJ1-2 and V is TRBV5-8; D not resolved. V shed 3 bases and J shed 9 bases, with 18 bases lying between them. Per germline, CDR1 SGHTS and CDR2 YDEGEE. The CDR3 has 14 residues. The DNA of the CDR3 is TGTGCCAGCAGCTCTACCCACCTTTTTGGTCGCTACACCTTC. Translated, it gives CASSSTHLFGRYTF. Full variable domain (outside the CDR3, taken from reference TRBV5-8 and TRBJ1-2): EAGVTQSPTHLIKTRGQQATLRCSPISGHTSVYWYQQALGLGLQFLLWYDEGEERNRGNFPPRFSGRQFPNYSSELNVNALELEDSALYLCASSSTHLFGRYTFGSGTRLTVV.

The chain has TRBV6-5 and TRBJ1-2, with D possibly TRBD1 on 6 matching bases. Germline values: CDR1 MNHEY, CDR2 SVGAGI. There are 14 residues in the CDR3. V was clipped by 4 bases and J by 6 bases, with 15 bases between them. DNA for the CDR3: TGTGCCAGCAGTTGGGGGAATGGGGGGCATGGCTACACCTTC. It yields the protein CASSWGNGGHGYTF.

The rearrangement uses TRBV27 and TRBJ1-2, with 8 bases lining up with TRBD1. Germline assignment: CDR1 MNHEY and CDR2 SMNVEV (reference sequence). V was pared by 5 bases and J by 0 bases, with 11 bases of the junction left unmatched. The CDR3 is made up of 17 amino acids. The CDR3 loop reads CASSPRTGLGANYGYTF. For the CDR3, the DNA is TGTGCCAGCAGTCCCCGGACAGGGTTAGGGGCTAACTATGGCTACACCTTC.

This chain joins TRBV7-9 and TRBJ2-5; D is possibly TRBD1 (5 bases). This CDR3 has 17 residues. Trimming took off 0 bases at V and 0 bases at J, with 14 bases between the two ends. The V gene's germline CDR1 is SEHNR and CDR2 FQNEAQ (reference sequence). CDR3 sequence reads: CASSLATVLSYQETQYF. CDR3 nucleotides: TGTGCCAGCAGCTTAGCGACAGTACTCAGTTACCAAGAGACCCAGTACTTC. Full variable domain (remainder filled in from reference TRBV7-9 and TRBJ2-5): DTGVSQNPRHKITKRGQNVTFRCDPISEHNRLYWYRQTLGQGPEFLTYFQNEAQLEKSRLLSDRFSAERPKGSFSTLEIQRTEQGDSAMYLCASSLATVLSYQETQYFGPGTRLLVL.

The chain has TRBV28 and TRBJ1-1; tentative D call: TRBD1 (6 bases). The ends were cut back, 4 bases at V and 2 bases at J, with 11 bases in the middle. Per germline, CDR1 MDHEN and CDR2 SYDVKM. The CDR3 extends over 14 amino acids. The CDR3 reads CASSSPGGNTEAFF. The CDR3 nucleotides are TGTGCCAGCAGTTCCCCGGGGGGCAACACTGAAGCTTTCTTT.